The 9 T cell receptor beta chains below were found in one sample sequenced in a study of T cells after yellow fever vaccination. Each CDR3 protein gets one entry after TCRdb re-called the 5' RACE reads with MiXCR. The sample comprises 150,000 to 200,000 distinct CDR3 sequences, around 9.7% of which are singletons, and around 35% rests with the top ten. Sample: CD8+ T cells sorted from PBMCs, taken 45 days after the yellow fever booster vaccination. The receptor set was obtained from a man aged 18 to 29 who received the YFV17D yellow fever vaccine.

This chain connects TRBV27 to TRBJ1-2; D unclear. This CDR3 is 15 amino acids long. Per germline, CDR1 MNHEY and CDR2 SMNVEV (reference sequence). V was trimmed by 6 bases and J by 1 base, leaving 15 bases between them. The CDR3 sequence: CASRIAENFNYGYTF. The CDR3 bases are TGTGCCAGCAGGATTGCGGAAAATTTTAACTATGGCTACACCTTC.

This clonotype occurred a few times. The chain carries TRBV3-1 and TRBJ1-1; 7 bases agree with TRBD1. Losses at the gene ends were 0 bases for V and 7 bases for J; bases not matched to a gene: 11. The CDR3 is 16 amino acids. Germline assignment: CDR1 LGHDT and CDR2 YNNKEL (reference sequence). This CDR3 is CASSQDAAGGFIEAFF. The CDR3 region has the DNA TGTGCCAGCAGCCAAGATGCGGCAGGGGGGTTTATTGAAGCTTTCTTT.

CDR3 sequence reads: CASSYGVGELFF. As DNA, the CDR3 is TGTGCCAGCAGTTACGGGGTCGGGGAGCTGTTTTTT. J is TRBJ2-2 and V is TRBV6-5; unclear D gene. This CDR3 spans 12 amino acids. Germline assignment: CDR1 MNHEY and CDR2 SVGAGI. V dropped 2 bases and J dropped 7 bases, with 5 bases sitting between them.

This clonotype has just a few counts. The DNA of the CDR3 is TGCAGCGTTCACACTGAAGCTTTCTTT. Its translation: CSVHTEAFF. The chain links TRBV29-1 to TRBJ1-1; D gene unclear. V dropped 5 bases and J dropped 3 bases, with 1 base sitting between them. The germline V gene encodes CDR1 SQVTM and CDR2 ANQGSEA. CDR3 length: 9 residues. The variable domain in full, completed from reference TRBV29-1 and TRBJ1-1, reads SAVISQKPSRDICQRGTSLTIQCQVDSQVTMMFWYRQQPGQSLTLIATANQGSEATYESGFVIDKFPISRPNLTFSTLTVSNMSPEDSSIYLCSVHTEAFFGQGTRLTVV.

The chain uses TRBV19 and TRBJ1-5, with D possibly being TRBD1 (6 bases). The V gene's germline CDR1 is LNHDA and CDR2 SQIVND (reference sequence). The CDR3 sequence is 13 residues long. V was trimmed by 11 bases and J by 4 bases, leaving 15 bases between them. CDR3 sequence reads: CAGQGPGNQPQHF. CDR3 nucleotides: TGTGCCGGGCAGGGGCCCGGGAATCAGCCCCAGCATTTT.

The chain is built from TRBV12-3 or TRBV12-4 and TRBJ1-4; D is possibly TRBD1 (6 bases). The CDR3 consists of 15 residues. V lost 5 bases to trimming and J lost 8 bases, with 18 bases between them. CDR3: CASSARFKGDEKLFF. The CDR3 DNA reads TGTGCCAGCAGTGCCCGATTTAAGGGGGACGAAAAACTGTTTTTT.

J is TRBJ2-2 and V is TRBV12-3 or TRBV12-4, with 7 positions matching TRBD1. The V segment lost 4 bases and the J segment 5 bases; nucleotides outside the gene matches: 1. The CDR3 contains 13 residues. CDR3 sequence (DNA): TGTGCCAGCAGTTCAGGGGGTACCGGGGAGCTGTTTTTT. This gives the protein CASSSGGTGELFF.

This chain links TRBV7-3 with TRBJ1-5; no firm D call. V dropped 6 bases and J dropped 0 bases, with 12 bases sitting between them. The V gene's germline CDR1 is SGHTA and CDR2 FQGTGA. The CDR3 spans 15 residues. This CDR3 is CASRVKGYSNQPQHF. CDR3 nucleotides: TGTGCCAGCAGGGTAAAGGGTTATAGCAATCAGCCCCAGCATTTT.

In this sample, this clonotype turned up many times. J is TRBJ1-1 and V is TRBV7-2; D possibly corresponds to TRBD1 (6 bases). From germline, CDR1 is SGHTA and CDR2 FQGNSA. The CDR3 totals 14 residues. V was pared by 3 bases and J by 1 base, with 9 bases between. This chain's CDR3 is CASSFRTANTEAFF. For the CDR3, the DNA is TGTGCCAGCAGCTTTCGGACAGCGAACACTGAAGCTTTCTTT.